The TCR beta chain described here comes from a study of cytomegalovirus exposure and HLA in healthy donors. Findings and caveats of the study: Most TCR beta V segments were productive about 87% or about 30% of the time in an earlier analysis.

Germline V CDR1 and CDR2: SGDLS, YYNGEE. V shed 4 bases and J 11 bases; nucleotides not matched to a gene: 5. The CDR3 runs to 14 residues. Worth noting for this clone: Its antigen is undetermined.

This PCR relied on a set of 60 Vbeta primers and 13 Jbeta primers. Sequenced by immunoSEQ multiplex PCR; TCRdb stores in-frame clones only, minus some. This sample yields roughly 180,000 clones, of which about 80% are seen a single time; roughly 3.7% belongs to the top ten. The chain carries TRBV9 and TRBJ2-1; 14 bases align to TRBD2. Specimen: PBMCs. This TCR derives from a woman between 55 and 75 years old in good health and CMV-seropositive. The CDR3 reads CASSSGLAGGKQFF. CDR3 DNA sequence: TGTGCCAGCAGCTCTGGACTAGCGGGGGGCAAGCAGTTCTTC.